This is a list of T cell receptor beta chains from one sample in a study of T cells after yellow fever vaccination. A single record per CDR3 protein comes from TCRdb applying MiXCR to the 5' RACE reads. This table has approximately 550,000 distinct CDR3 sequences, 15% to 20% appearing once. Sequencing used PBMCs, obtained 15 days after the yellow fever booster vaccination. These receptors were collected from a man under 40 who received the YFV17D yellow fever vaccine. The CDR3 runs from the conserved cysteine through the conserved F or W. D genes are given only for firm matches. A clone size is listed for some rows: how often the clone was seen (once, few, many), or a class if it is expanded.

TRBJ2-4 | NA | NA | TRBV14 | TGTGCCAGCAGCCGGAATAGCCTGGGCAAAAACATTCAGTACTTC | CASSRNSLGKNIQYF
TRBJ1-2 | NA | TRBD1 | TRBV7-9 | TGTGCCAGCAGCTCGGGACAGGACCTTCCATCCTATGGCTACACCTTC | CASSSGQDLPSYGYTF
TRBJ2-7 | NA | NA | TRBV20-1 | TGCAGTGCTAGAGGTCCGGGGAGAACCTACGAGCAGTACTTC | CSARGPGRTYEQYF
TRBJ2-1 | NA | TRBD2 | TRBV6-1 | TGTGCCAGCAGTGAATTCGAACGGGCGGGAGGAGAGCAAAACAATGAGCAGTTCTTC | CASSEFERAGGEQNNEQFF
TRBJ2-7 | few | NA | TRBV5-6 | TGTGCCAGCAGCTTATCCCCGACTGGGGACTACGAGCAGTACTTC | CASSLSPTGDYEQYF
TRBJ2-5 | NA | TRBD2 | TRBV4-1 | TGCGCCAGCAGCCTCGGACTAGCGGACCAAGAGACCCAGTACTTC | CASSLGLADQETQYF
TRBJ2-7 | NA | NA | TRBV5-4 | TGTGCCAGCAGCCACGAGGGGGGTACCTACGAGCAGTACTTC | CASSHEGGTYEQYF
TRBJ2-5 | NA | NA | TRBV7-6 | TGTGCCAGCAGCCGTACTGAAATACAAGAGACCCAGTACTTC | CASSRTEIQETQYF
TRBJ2-1 | NA | NA | TRBV12-3/TRBV12-4 | TGTGCCAGCAGTTTATCTACCCGGAATGAGCAGTTCTTC | CASSLSTRNEQFF
TRBJ2-7 | NA | TRBD1 | TRBV5-4 | TGTGCCAGCAGCGATGGACAGGGTAGGGACGAGCAGTACTTC | CASSDGQGRDEQYF
TRBJ2-7 | few | TRBD1 | TRBV5-1 | TGCGCCAGCAGCTCCCCCGTACAGGGGGGTACCTACGAGCAGTACTTC | CASSSPVQGGTYEQYF
TRBJ2-2 | few | TRBD2 | TRBV5-1 | TGCGCCAGCAGCTTGGCCGGAGCGGGAGTCTTCACCGGGGAGCTGTTTTTT | CASSLAGAGVFTGELFF
TRBJ2-5 | many | NA | TRBV3-1 | TGTGCCAGCAGCCAAGGTTTACCAGCTAGCCAAGAGACCCAGTACTTC | CASSQGLPASQETQYF
TRBJ2-2 | once | NA | TRBV7-8 | TGTGCCGCGTCTTCCACACCGGGGACAACGAACACCGGGGAGCTGTTTTTT | CAASSTPGTTNTGELFF
TRBJ2-5 | NA | NA | TRBV7-2 | TGTGCCAGTAAGAGGAGCGGCCAAGAGACCCAGTACTTC | CASKRSGQETQYF
TRBJ2-7 | NA | NA | TRBV7-2 | TGTGCCAGCAGCGGCGGGATCTTCTACGAGCAGTACTTC | CASSGGIFYEQYF
TRBJ2-3 | NA | TRBD2 | TRBV19 | TGTGCCAGTATCGAGGGGCTAGCGGGCTTCACAGATACGCAGTATTTT | CASIEGLAGFTDTQYF
TRBJ1-3 | NA | NA | TRBV12-3/TRBV12-4 | TGTGCCAGCAGTTTAGCGTCAGGGGCCTCTGGAAACACCATATATTTT | CASSLASGASGNTIYF
TRBJ2-6 | few | NA | TRBV30 | TGTGCCTGGAGGTTATACGGGGCCAACGTCCTGACTTTC | CAWRLYGANVLTF
TRBJ2-7 | NA | NA | TRBV10-3 | TGTGCCATCACCCCGGACGGCTACGAGCAGTACTTC | CAITPDGYEQYF
TRBJ2-3 | NA | TRBD1 | TRBV7-9 | TGTGCCAGCAGCGCCGGGACAGGCTACACAGATACGCAGTATTTT | CASSAGTGYTDTQYF
TRBJ2-3 | NA | TRBD1 | TRBV6-1 | TGTGCCAGCAGGACAGGGTGGGTTGCAGATACGCAGTATTTT | CASRTGWVADTQYF
TRBJ2-1 | NA | NA | TRBV7-9 | TGTGCCAGCAGTTCAACTAGCAGTTGGGTAGGTGAGCAGTTCTTC | CASSSTSSWVGEQFF
TRBJ1-2 | few | NA | TRBV29-1 | TGCAGCGTTGATAACAGGCCGAATGGCTACACCTTC | CSVDNRPNGYTF
TRBJ2-1 | few | NA | TRBV7-2 | TGTGCCAGCAGCACAGACCTACAGGGATCCTACAATGAGCAGTTCTTC | CASSTDLQGSYNEQFF
TRBJ2-3 | NA | NA | TRBV4-3 | TGCGCCAGCAGCCACCGGGGCCCTAGCACAGATACGCAGTATTTT | CASSHRGPSTDTQYF
TRBJ2-5 | many | NA | TRBV18 | TGTGCCAGCTCACCACGCCGCGAGACCCAGTACTTC | CASSPRRETQYF
TRBJ2-3 | few | TRBD2 | TRBV20-1 | TGCAGTGCTATGGGTCTAGCGGGGGGGGGCACAGATACGCAGTATTTT | CSAMGLAGGGTDTQYF
TRBJ2-5 | NA | NA | TRBV12-3/TRBV12-4 | TGTGCCAGCAGTTTTTTTGGGAGGGAGACCCAGTACTTC | CASSFFGRETQYF
TRBJ2-1 | few | NA | TRBV21-1 | TGTGCCAGCAGCAAAGGAAGGGGGCGAGAGCAGTTCTTC | CASSKGRGREQFF
TRBJ2-1 | NA | TRBD2 | TRBV20-1 | TGCAGTGCTACGGATAGCGGGAGTTGGCACAATGAGCAGTTCTTC | CSATDSGSWHNEQFF
TRBJ2-3 | once | TRBD1 | TRBV5-1 | TGCGCCAGCAGCTTGAGACAGGGGTCAGATACGCAGTATTTT | CASSLRQGSDTQYF
TRBJ2-3 | NA | NA | TRBV20-1 | TGCAGTGCTAGACAACGAGGAGGACTCACAGATACGCAGTATTTT | CSARQRGGLTDTQYF
TRBJ2-7 | once | NA | TRBV5-5 | TGTGACAGCAGCTTTCCCCTCGGGGGCGTCTCCTACGAGCAGTACTTC | CDSSFPLGGVSYEQYF
TRBJ2-1 | few | TRBD2 | TRBV28 | TGTGCCAGCAGTTTTGGCGGGAGCCCCGAGTTACAAGAGCAGTTCTTC | CASSFGGSPELQEQFF
TRBJ2-1 | few | TRBD2 | TRBV10-3 | TGTGCCATTAATCTAGCGGGAGGGTACAATGAGCAGTTCTTC | CAINLAGGYNEQFF
TRBJ2-5 | NA | NA | TRBV7-6 | TGTGCCAGCAGCTTAAGCTCCCATTCACTGGAGACCCAGTACTTC | CASSLSSHSLETQYF
TRBJ2-1 | NA | TRBD2 | TRBV5-1 | TGCGCCAGCAGCTTGGGCAGGAGCGGGAGCAGGAATGAGCAGTTCTTC | CASSLGRSGSRNEQFF
TRBJ2-1 | NA | NA | TRBV29-1 | TGCAGCTTCCGACTAGTTTCGGCGAATGAGCAGTTCTTC | CSFRLVSANEQFF
TRBJ1-2 | NA | NA | TRBV28 | TGTGCCAGCAGTTTTCGGGACGGCCGGGGCTACACCTTC | CASSFRDGRGYTF
TRBJ1-2 | NA | TRBD1 | TRBV28 | TGTGCCAGCACCCCATCAGACAGGGTGGGTGGCTACACCTTC | CASTPSDRVGGYTF
TRBJ2-3 | NA | TRBD1 | TRBV30 | TGTGCCTTGGGGGTCAGAGACAGGGGCACAGATACGCAGTATTTT | CALGVRDRGTDTQYF
TRBJ1-5 | NA | NA | TRBV4-1 | TGCGCCAGCAGCCAAGATAGGGGGGCGGCGGCCCAGCATTTT | CASSQDRGAAAQHF
TRBJ2-1 | few | TRBD1 | TRBV27 | TGTGCCAGCCGATACTCACAGGGGACCTCCTACAATGAGCAGTTCTTC | CASRYSQGTSYNEQFF
TRBJ1-5 | NA | NA | TRBV7-2 | TGTGCCAGCGCTTTGGACGGCCCCGCAAATCAGCCCCAGCATTTT | CASALDGPANQPQHF
TRBJ2-3 | few | NA | TRBV7-9 | TGTGCCAGCAGCTTAGAGAGCAAGTCGGATACGCAGTATTTT | CASSLESKSDTQYF
TRBJ2-2 | NA | NA | TRBV20-1 | TGCAGTGCTAGAGGGACCTCGAGGACCGGGGAGCTGTTTTTT | CSARGTSRTGELFF
TRBJ2-1 | NA | TRBD1 | TRBV28 | TGTGCCAGCAGTCCCACCGTAGGGGGCGGTGAGCAGTTCTTC | CASSPTVGGGEQFF
TRBJ2-1 | NA | TRBD1 | TRBV5-1 | TGCGCCAGCAGCTCACCAACCCGGGACAGGGGCCACAATGAGCAGTTCTTC | CASSSPTRDRGHNEQFF
TRBJ2-5 | many | NA | TRBV18 | TGTGCCAGCTCACCACCGGGACAAGAGACCCAGTACTTC | CASSPPGQETQYF
TRBJ2-6 | NA | NA | TRBV5-1 | TGCGCCAGCAGCTTGGGGCAACTCTCTGGGGCCAACGTCCTGACTTTC | CASSLGQLSGANVLTF
TRBJ2-5 | NA | NA | TRBV7-2 | TGTGCCAGCAGCTCCGCACCGGGACCCCCAGAGACCCAGTACTTC | CASSSAPGPPETQYF
TRBJ2-3 | few | NA | TRBV5-1 | TGCGCCAGCAGCTTGGCGACAGCCACAGATACGCAGTATTTT | CASSLATATDTQYF
TRBJ2-2 | NA | NA | TRBV7-2 | TGTGCCAGCAGCGACGGGGGATTTGGGGAGCTGTTTTTT | CASSDGGFGELFF
TRBJ1-3 | few | NA | TRBV12-3/TRBV12-4 | TGTGCCAGCAGTTTGGGAGGGACCTCTGGAAACACCATATATTTT | CASSLGGTSGNTIYF
TRBJ2-2 | few | TRBD2 | TRBV15 | TGTGCCACCAGCAGAGAGACTAGCGGGAGGACCGGGGAGCTGTTTTTT | CATSRETSGRTGELFF
TRBJ1-4 | NA | TRBD1 | TRBV10-2 | TGCGCCAGCAGTGGTTCAAGTGACAGGGGCTTTTTGGCTAATGAAAAACTGTTTTTT | CASSGSSDRGFLANEKLFF
TRBJ2-5 | NA | NA | TRBV28 | TGTGCCAGCAGTCATAGGACAGAGAAAGAGACCCAGTACTTC | CASSHRTEKETQYF
TRBJ2-3 | NA | NA | TRBV14 | TGTGCCAGCAGCCAACTTCCCTGGAGCACAGATACGCAGTATTTT | CASSQLPWSTDTQYF